Listed here are 12 T cell receptor beta chains from one sample, sequenced in a study of T cell responses to AZD1222 COVID-19 vaccine. Profiled with immunoSEQ multiplex PCR; TCRdb holds only in-frame clones, not every one. This table holds about 120,000 clones, approximately 90% found once. Specimen: peripheral blood, collected 28 days after the second AZD1222 dose. The receptors come from an adult who received the AZD1222 COVID-19 vaccine.

The CDR3 nucleotides read TGCAGCGTACGGGCCGTCTATGGCTACACCTTC. Translation: CSVRAVYGYTF. The gene calls are TRBV29-1 and TRBJ1-2; D gene unclear. Germline V gives CDR1 SQVTM, CDR2 ANQGSEA. The CDR3 contains 11 residues. Deletions cut 6 bases from V and 4 bases from J, with 9 bases between.

The chain employs TRBV28 and TRBJ1-6; maybe TRBD1 (6 bases). The CDR3 runs to 15 residues. The ends were cut back, 5 bases at V and 0 bases at J, with 8 bases in the middle. Per the germline V gene, CDR1 is MDHEN and CDR2 is SYDVKM. CDR3 in amino acids: CASSLQGSYNSPLHF. CDR3 DNA sequence: TGTGCCAGCAGTCTACAGGGCTCCTATAATTCACCCCTCCACTTT.

The rearrangement uses TRBV4-3 and TRBJ2-3; D is ambiguous. The CDR3 covers 16 residues. The germline CDR1 and CDR2 sequences are LGHNA and YSLEER. Deletions cut 1 base from V and 0 bases from J, with 11 bases between. CDR3 DNA sequence: TGCGCCAGCAGCCAAGCCCTGGCTGTTAGCACAGATACGCAGTATTTT. The encoded protein is CASSQALAVSTDTQYF.

On this clone itself: Relative to the germline gene, one junction end is altered; a read error may explain this. The CDR3 DNA is TGCGCCAGCAGTTTGGACAGCTACAATGAGCAGTTCTTC. Protein product: CASSLDSYNEQFF. The chain joins TRBV5-1 to TRBJ2-1; perhaps TRBD1 as D (6 bases). There are 13 residues in the CDR3. CDR1 and CDR2 (germline): SGHRS, YFSETQ.

Note on this clone: This sample includes further DNA sequences coding for the same CDR3. The chain uses TRBV7-7 and TRBJ1-1; D unresolved. The CDR3 contains 13 residues. Germline lookup yields CDR1 SSHAT and CDR2 FNYEAQ (reference sequence). V was cut by 2 bases and J by 0 bases, with 4 bases left in between. DNA of the CDR3: TGTGCCAGCAGCTTACAGGTGAACACTGAAGCTTTCTTT. It translates to CASSLQVNTEAFF.

J is TRBJ2-3 and V is TRBV11-2, with a weak D call TRBD2 (5 bases). The CDR3 contains 16 residues. Germline V CDR1 and CDR2: SGHAT, FQNNGV. V lost 4 bases and J lost 2, with 16 bases in between. The CDR3 DNA reads as TGTGCCAGCAGCTCCCTCCCGGACTTCACCACAGATACGCAGTATTTT. This codes for CASSSLPDFTTDTQYF. The full variable domain, in which reference TRBV11-2 and TRBJ2-3 provide the parts outside the CDR3, is EAGVAQSPRYKIIEKRQSVAFWCNPISGHATLYWYQQILGQGPKLLIQFQNNGVVDDSQLPKDRFSAERLKGVDSTLKIQPAKLEDSAVYLCASSSLPDFTTDTQYFGPGTRLTVL.

This chain connects TRBV18 to TRBJ1-5, with 7 nucleotides matching TRBD1. Germline lookup yields CDR1 KGHSH and CDR2 LQKENI. J was trimmed by 5 bases and V by 5 bases; bases with no gene match: 6. The CDR3 spans 14 residues. The CDR3 DNA is TGTGCCAGCTCAAGTACAGGGGACGATCAGCCCCAGCATTTT. Translation gives CASSSTGDDQPQHF.

The rearrangement links TRBV30 to TRBJ2-7; TRBD1 or TRBD2 may be the D gene (5 bases each). The CDR3 covers 14 residues. Germline V CDR1 and CDR2: GTSNPN, SVGIG (reference sequence). V lost 3 bases to trimming and J lost 0 bases, with 12 bases between them. The CDR3 nucleotides read TGTGCCTGGAGCAGGGAGACTTTCTCCTACGAGCAGTACTTC. Translation gives CAWSRETFSYEQYF. Complete variable domain (other parts from reference TRBV30 and TRBJ2-7): SQTIHQWPATLVQPVGSPLSLECTVEGTSNPNLYWYRQAAGRGLQLLFYSVGIGQISSEVPQNLSASRPQDRQFILSSKKLLLSDSGFYLCAWSRETFSYEQYFGPGTRLTVT.

In this sample, this clone turned up once. The chain uses TRBV5-4 and TRBJ1-3, with a tentative D call TRBD1 (5 bases). Trimming pared 2 bases from V and 8 bases from J, leaving 14 bases between. The germline V gene has CDR1 SGHNT and CDR2 YYREEE (reference sequence). The CDR3 is 14 residues long. The DNA for the CDR3 is TGTGCCAGCAGCTTAGGAGGGGCGAGGGACACCATATATTTT. This codes for CASSLGGARDTIYF.

The chain carries TRBV7-9 and TRBJ1-2; D remains ambiguous. This CDR3 comprises 13 residues. Trimming stripped 5 bases from V and 0 bases from J, with 7 bases between. Germline CDR1 SEHNR, CDR2 FQNEAQ (reference sequence). In nucleotides, the CDR3 is TGTGCCAGCAGCCCGGGATCTAACTATGGCTACACCTTC. Its translation is CASSPGSNYGYTF.

This chain connects TRBV5-1 to TRBJ2-7; the match to TRBD1 covers 10 bases. V gave up 7 bases and J gave up 6 bases; unmatched junction bases: 10. The CDR3 loop spans 14 amino acids. CDR1 and CDR2 from the germline V gene are SGHRS and YFSETQ. The CDR3 sequence: CASRALTGGSEQYF. The CDR3 nucleotides read TGCGCCAGCCGGGCATTGACAGGGGGCAGCGAGCAGTACTTC.

V usage is TRBV5-1 and J usage is TRBJ1-1; D call uncertain. The V end lost 0 bases, the J end lost 1 base, and 16 bases lay between the germline ends. Germline loops: CDR1 SGHRS, CDR2 YFSETQ. The CDR3 consists of 17 residues. The CDR3 is CASSLARGSPSNTEAFF. The CDR3 bases are TGCGCCAGCAGCTTGGCCCGGGGTAGCCCCTCGAACACTGAAGCTTTCTTT.